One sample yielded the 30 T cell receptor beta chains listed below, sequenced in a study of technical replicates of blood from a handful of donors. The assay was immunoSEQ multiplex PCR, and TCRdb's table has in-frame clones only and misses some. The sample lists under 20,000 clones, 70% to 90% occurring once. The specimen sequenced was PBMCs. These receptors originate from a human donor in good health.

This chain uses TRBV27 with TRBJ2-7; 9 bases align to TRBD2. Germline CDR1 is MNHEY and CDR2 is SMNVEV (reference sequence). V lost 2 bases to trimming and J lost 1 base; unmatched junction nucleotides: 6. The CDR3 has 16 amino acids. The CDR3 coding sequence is TGTGCCAGCAGTTTACATCTTGCGGGAGGGTCCTACGAGCAGTACTTC. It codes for CASSLHLAGGSYEQYF.

The CDR3 spells CASSDGTGSDEQFF. The CDR3 DNA reads TGTGCCAGCAGTGATGGGACAGGGTCCGATGAGCAGTTCTTC. The gene calls are TRBV2 and TRBJ2-1; 9 bases align to TRBD1. Germline trimming cut 3 bases from V and 8 bases from J; bases unmatched to any gene: 5. Germline V CDR1 and CDR2: SNHLY, FYNNEI. CDR3 size: 14 residues. Looking up the rest from reference TRBV2 and TRBJ2-1 gives the full variable domain: EPEVTQTPSHQVTQMGQEVILRCVPISNHLYFYWYRQILGQKVEFLVSFYNNEISEKSEIFDDQFSVERPDGSNFTLKIRSTKLEDSAMYFCASSDGTGSDEQFFGPGTRLTVL.

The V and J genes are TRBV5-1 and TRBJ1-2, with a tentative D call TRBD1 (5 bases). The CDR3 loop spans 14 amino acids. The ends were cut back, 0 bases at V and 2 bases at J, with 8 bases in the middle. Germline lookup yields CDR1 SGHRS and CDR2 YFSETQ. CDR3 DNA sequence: TGCGCCAGCAGCTTGGGGGGGGGAAACTATGGCTACACCTTC. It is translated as CASSLGGGNYGYTF. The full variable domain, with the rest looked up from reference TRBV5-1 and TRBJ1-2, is KAGVTQTPRYLIKTRGQQVTLSCSPISGHRSVSWYQQTPGQGLQFLFEYFSETQRNKGNFPGRFSGRQFSNSRSEMNVSTLELGDSALYLCASSLGGGNYGYTFGSGTRLTVV.

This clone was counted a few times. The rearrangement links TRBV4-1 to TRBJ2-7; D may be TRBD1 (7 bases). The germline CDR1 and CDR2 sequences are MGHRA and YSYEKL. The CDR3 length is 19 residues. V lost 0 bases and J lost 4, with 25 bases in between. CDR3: CASSQDGPTTGEVLYEQYF. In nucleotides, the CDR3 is TGCGCCAGCAGCCAAGATGGCCCTACAACAGGGGAGGTGCTTTACGAGCAGTACTTC.

The CDR3 nucleotides are TGTGCCACCAGCAGAGCGGCAGAGGGGGTCTACGAGCAGTACTTC. It is translated as CATSRAAEGVYEQYF. V and J are TRBV15 and TRBJ2-7; D perhaps matches TRBD1 (6 bases). With 1 base removed from V and 3 bases from J, the gap between germline ends came to 13 bases. The CDR3 consists of 15 residues. Germline V lookup: CDR1 LNHNV, CDR2 YYDKDF (reference sequence).

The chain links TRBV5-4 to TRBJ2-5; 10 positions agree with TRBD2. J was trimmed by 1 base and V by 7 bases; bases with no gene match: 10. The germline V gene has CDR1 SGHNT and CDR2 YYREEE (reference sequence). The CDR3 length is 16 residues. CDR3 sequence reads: CASATLGLAVQETQYF. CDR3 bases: TGTGCCAGCGCTACCCTAGGACTAGCGGTCCAAGAGACCCAGTACTTC.

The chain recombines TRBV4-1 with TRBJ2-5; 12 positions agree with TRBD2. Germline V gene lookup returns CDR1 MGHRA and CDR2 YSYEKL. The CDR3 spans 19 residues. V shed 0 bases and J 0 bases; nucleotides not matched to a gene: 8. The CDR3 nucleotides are TGCGCCAGCAGCCAAGAGAGGCTAGCGGGAGGGCCGGACCAAGAGACCCAGTACTTC. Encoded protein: CASSQERLAGGPDQETQYF.

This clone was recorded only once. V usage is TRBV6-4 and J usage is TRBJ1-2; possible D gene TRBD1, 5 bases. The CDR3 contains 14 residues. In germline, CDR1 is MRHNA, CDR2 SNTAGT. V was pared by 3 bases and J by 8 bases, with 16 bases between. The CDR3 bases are TGTGCCAGCAGTGAAGATCTACAGGTTGGAGGCTACACCTTC. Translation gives CASSEDLQVGGYTF.

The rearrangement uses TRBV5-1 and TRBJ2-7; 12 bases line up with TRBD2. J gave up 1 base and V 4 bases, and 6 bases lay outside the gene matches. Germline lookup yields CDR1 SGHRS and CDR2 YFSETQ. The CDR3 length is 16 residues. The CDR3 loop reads CASSPSGLAGSYEQYF. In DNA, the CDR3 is TGCGCCAGCAGCCCCTCCGGACTAGCGGGATCCTACGAGCAGTACTTC.

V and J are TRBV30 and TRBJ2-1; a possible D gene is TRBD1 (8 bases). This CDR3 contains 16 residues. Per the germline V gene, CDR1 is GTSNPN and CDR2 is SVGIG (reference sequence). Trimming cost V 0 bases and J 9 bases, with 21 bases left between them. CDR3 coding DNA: TGTGCCTGGAGTGTAGGCCCCGGGACTACAGGGGGTGAGCAGTTCTTC. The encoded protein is CAWSVGPGTTGGEQFF.

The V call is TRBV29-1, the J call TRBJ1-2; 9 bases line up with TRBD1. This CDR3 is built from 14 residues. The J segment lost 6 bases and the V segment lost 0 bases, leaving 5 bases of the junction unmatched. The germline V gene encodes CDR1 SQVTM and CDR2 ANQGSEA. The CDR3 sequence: CSVEDWGQGNGYTF. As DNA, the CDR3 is TGCAGCGTTGAAGATTGGGGACAGGGAAATGGCTACACCTTC. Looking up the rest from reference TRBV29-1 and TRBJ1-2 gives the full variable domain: SAVISQKPSRDICQRGTSLTIQCQVDSQVTMMFWYRQQPGQSLTLIATANQGSEATYESGFVIDKFPISRPNLTFSTLTVSNMSPEDSSIYLCSVEDWGQGNGYTFGSGTRLTVV.

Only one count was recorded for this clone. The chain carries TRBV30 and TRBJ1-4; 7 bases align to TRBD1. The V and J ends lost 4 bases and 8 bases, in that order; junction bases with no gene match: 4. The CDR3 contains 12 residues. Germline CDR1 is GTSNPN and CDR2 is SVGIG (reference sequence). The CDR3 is CAWKEGAEKLFF. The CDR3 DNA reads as TGTGCCTGGAAGGAGGGGGCAGAAAAACTGTTTTTT.

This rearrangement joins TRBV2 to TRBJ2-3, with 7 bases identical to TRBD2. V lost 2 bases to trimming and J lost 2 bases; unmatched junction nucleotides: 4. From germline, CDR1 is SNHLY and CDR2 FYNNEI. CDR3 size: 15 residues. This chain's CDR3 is CASSEPAGLTDTQYF. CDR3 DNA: TGTGCCAGCAGTGAACCAGCGGGGCTCACAGATACGCAGTATTTT.

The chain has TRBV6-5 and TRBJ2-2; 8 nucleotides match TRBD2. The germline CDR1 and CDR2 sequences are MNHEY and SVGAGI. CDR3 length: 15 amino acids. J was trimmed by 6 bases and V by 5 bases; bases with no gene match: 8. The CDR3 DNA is TGTGCCAGCAGTCCAGGACTAGCAACGGCCGGGGAGCTGTTTTTT. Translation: CASSPGLATAGELFF.

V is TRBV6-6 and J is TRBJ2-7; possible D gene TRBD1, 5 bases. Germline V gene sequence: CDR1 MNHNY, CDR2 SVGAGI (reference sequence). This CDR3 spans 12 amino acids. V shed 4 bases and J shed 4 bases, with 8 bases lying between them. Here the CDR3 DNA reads TGTGCCAGCAGTTCCGACAGTTACGAGCAGTACTTC. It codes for CASSSDSYEQYF.

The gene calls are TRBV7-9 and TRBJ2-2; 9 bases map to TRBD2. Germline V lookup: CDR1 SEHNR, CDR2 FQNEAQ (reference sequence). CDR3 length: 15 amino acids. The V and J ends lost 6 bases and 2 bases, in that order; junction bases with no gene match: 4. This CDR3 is CASRPGLANTGELFF. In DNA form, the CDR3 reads TGTGCCAGCAGACCGGGACTAGCTAACACCGGGGAGCTGTTTTTT.

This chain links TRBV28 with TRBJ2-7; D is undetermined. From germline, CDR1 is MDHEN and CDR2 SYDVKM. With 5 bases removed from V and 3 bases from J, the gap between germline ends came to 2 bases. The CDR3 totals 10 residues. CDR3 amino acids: CASSRYEQYF. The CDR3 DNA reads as TGTGCCAGCAGTCGCTACGAGCAGTACTTC.

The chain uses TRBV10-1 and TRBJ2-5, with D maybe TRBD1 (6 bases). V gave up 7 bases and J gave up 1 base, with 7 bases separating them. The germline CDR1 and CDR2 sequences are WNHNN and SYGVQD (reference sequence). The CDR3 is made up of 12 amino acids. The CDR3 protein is CASKDSQETQYF. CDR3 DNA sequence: TGCGCCAGCAAGGACAGCCAAGAGACCCAGTACTTC.

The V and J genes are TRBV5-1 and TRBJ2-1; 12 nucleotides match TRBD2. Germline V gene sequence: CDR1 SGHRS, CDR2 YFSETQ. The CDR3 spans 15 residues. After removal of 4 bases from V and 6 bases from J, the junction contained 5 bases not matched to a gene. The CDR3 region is CASSQTSGGSNEQFF. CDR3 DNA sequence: TGCGCCAGCAGCCAGACTAGCGGGGGAAGCAATGAGCAGTTCTTC.

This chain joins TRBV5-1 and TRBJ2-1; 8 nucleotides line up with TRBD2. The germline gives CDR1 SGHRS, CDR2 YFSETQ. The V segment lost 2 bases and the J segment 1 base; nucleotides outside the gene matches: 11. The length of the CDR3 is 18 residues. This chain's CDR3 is CASSFGNWGLGSYNEQFF. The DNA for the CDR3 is TGCGCCAGCAGCTTTGGTAATTGGGGACTAGGGTCCTACAATGAGCAGTTCTTC.

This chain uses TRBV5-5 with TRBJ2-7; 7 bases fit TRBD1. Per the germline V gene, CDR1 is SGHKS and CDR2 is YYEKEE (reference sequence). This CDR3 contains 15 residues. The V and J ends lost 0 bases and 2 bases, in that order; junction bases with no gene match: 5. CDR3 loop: CASSLDPGGAYEQYF. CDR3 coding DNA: TGTGCCAGCAGCTTGGATCCAGGGGGTGCCTACGAGCAGTACTTC.

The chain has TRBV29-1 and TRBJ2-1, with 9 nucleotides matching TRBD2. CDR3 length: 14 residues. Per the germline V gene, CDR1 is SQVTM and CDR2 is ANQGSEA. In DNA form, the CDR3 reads TGCCTCGGTGCGGGAGGGCCCCAAAACAATGAGCAGTTCTTC. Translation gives CLGAGGPQNNEQFF.

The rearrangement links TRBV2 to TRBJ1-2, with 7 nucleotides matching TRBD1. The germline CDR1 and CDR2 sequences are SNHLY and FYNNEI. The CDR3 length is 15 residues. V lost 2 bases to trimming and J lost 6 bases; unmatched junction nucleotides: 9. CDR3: CASSEQGGGSDGYTF. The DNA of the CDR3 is TGTGCCAGCAGTGAACAAGGGGGCGGATCGGATGGCTACACCTTC.

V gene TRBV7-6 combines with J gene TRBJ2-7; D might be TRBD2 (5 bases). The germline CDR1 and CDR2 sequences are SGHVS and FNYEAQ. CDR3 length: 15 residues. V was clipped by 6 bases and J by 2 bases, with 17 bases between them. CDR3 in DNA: TGTGCCAGCAGTCCATTGAGAGGGAACCCCTACGAGCAGTACTTC. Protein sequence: CASSPLRGNPYEQYF.

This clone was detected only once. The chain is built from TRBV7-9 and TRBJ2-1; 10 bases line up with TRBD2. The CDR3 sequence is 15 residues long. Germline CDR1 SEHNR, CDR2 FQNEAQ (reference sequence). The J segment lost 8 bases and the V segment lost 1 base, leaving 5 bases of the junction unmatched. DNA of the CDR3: TGTGCCAGCAGCTTAGAACTAGCGGGAATGGATGAGCAGTTCTTC. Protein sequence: CASSLELAGMDEQFF.

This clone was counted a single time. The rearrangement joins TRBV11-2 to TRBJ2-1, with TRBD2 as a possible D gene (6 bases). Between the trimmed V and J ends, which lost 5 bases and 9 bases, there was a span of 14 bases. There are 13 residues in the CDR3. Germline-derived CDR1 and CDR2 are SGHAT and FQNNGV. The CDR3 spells CASSPQRSGEQFF. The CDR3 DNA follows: TGTGCCAGCAGCCCCCAGCGTAGCGGTGAGCAGTTCTTC.

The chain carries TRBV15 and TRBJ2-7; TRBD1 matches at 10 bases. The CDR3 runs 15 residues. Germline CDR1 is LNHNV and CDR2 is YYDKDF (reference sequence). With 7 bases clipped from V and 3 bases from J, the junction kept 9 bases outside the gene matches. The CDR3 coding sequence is TGTGCCACCACTTGGGGGGGGGACAGGGGCTACGAGCAGTACTTC. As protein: CATTWGGDRGYEQYF.

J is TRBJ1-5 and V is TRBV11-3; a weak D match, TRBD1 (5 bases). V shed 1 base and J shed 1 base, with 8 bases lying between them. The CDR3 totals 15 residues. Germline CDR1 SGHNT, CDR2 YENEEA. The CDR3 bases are TGTGCCAGCAGCTTAGTTCAGGGAAGCAATCAGCCCCAGCATTTT. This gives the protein CASSLVQGSNQPQHF.

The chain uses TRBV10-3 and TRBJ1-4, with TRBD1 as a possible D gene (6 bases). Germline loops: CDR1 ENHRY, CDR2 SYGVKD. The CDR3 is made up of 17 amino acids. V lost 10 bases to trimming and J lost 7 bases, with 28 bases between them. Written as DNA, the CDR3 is TGTGCCACCCGTCCGGAGCGGCTTGGTCCCAGGGGTGAAAAACTGTTTTTT. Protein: CATRPERLGPRGEKLFF.

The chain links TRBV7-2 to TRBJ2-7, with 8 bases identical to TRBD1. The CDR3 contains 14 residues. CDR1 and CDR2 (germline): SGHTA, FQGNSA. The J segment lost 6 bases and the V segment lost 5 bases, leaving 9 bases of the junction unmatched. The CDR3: CASSHRDRSIEQYF. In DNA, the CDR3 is TGTGCCAGCAGCCACCGGGACAGGTCGATCGAGCAGTACTTC.